This T cell receptor (beta chain) originates from a study of blood T cell repertoires in COVID-19. The CDR3 totals 12 residues. From germline, CDR1 is SNHLY and CDR2 FYNNEI. In its sample, this clone was seen a few times. A junction boundary mismatches the germline segment, possibly from a read error. Participants came from about 24 US areas, aged roughly 18 to 89 years. Generated by immunoSEQ multiplex PCR, the TCRdb table keeps only in-frame clones and is missing some. The sample records approximately 310,000 clones, 75% to 90% being singletons. The sequence derives from a woman aged 25 to 45 who had been exposed to COVID-19. The chain combines TRBV2 with TRBJ2-4, with 8 bases aligning to TRBD2. Input material: PBMCs or T cells enriched from blood (not recorded which). The CDR3 DNA follows: TGCGGGGGGGGCGTAGCCAAAAACATTCAGTACTTC. It translates to CGGGVAKNIQYF.